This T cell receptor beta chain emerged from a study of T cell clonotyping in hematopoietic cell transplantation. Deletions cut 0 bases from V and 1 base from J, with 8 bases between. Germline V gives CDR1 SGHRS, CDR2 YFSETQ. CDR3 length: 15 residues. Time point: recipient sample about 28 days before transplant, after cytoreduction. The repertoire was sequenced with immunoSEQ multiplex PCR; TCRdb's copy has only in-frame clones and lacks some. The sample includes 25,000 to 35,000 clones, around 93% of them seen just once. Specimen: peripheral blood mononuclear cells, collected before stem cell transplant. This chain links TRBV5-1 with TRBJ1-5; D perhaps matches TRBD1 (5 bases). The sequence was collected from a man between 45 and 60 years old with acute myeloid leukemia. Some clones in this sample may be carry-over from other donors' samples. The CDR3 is CASSLDGDSNQPQHF. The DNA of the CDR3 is TGCGCCAGCAGCTTGGATGGGGACAGCAATCAGCCCCAGCATTTT.